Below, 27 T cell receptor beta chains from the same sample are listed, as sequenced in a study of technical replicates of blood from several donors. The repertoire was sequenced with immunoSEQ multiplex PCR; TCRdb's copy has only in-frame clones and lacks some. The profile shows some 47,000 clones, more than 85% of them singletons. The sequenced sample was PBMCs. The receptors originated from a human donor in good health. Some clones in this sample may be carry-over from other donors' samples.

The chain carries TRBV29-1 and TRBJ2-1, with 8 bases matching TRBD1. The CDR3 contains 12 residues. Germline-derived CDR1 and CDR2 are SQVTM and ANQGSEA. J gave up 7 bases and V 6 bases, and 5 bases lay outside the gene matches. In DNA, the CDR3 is TGCAGCGTCGGACAGGGATGGAATGAGCAGTTCTTC. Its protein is CSVGQGWNEQFF.

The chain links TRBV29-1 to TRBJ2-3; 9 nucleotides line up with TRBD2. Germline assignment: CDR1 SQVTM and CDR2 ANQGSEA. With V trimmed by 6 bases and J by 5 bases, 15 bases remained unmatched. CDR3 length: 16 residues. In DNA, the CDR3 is TGCAGCGTCGAGGACTTAGCTAGCGGGACGAGAGATACGCAGTATTTT. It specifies CSVEDLASGTRDTQYF.

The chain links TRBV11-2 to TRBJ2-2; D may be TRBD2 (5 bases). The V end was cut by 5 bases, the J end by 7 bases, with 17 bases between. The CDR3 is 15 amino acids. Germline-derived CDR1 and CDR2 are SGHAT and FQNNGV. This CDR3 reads CASSIVATTVGELFF. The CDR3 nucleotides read TGTGCCAGCAGCATAGTAGCGACTACGGTCGGGGAGCTGTTTTTT.

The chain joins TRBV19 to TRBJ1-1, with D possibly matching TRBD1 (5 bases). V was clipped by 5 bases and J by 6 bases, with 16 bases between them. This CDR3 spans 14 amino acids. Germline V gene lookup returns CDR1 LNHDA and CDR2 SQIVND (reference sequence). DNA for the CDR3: TGTGCCAGTAGTGGACGGGGGGAAGTCTCTGAAGCTTTCTTT. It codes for CASSGRGEVSEAFF.

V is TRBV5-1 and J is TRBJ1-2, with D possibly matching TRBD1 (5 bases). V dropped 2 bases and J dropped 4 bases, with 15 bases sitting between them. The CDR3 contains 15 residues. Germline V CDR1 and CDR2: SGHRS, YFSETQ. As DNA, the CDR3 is TGCGCCAGCAGCTTTGGACACTCCCAGGGCTATGGCTACACCTTC. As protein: CASSFGHSQGYGYTF.

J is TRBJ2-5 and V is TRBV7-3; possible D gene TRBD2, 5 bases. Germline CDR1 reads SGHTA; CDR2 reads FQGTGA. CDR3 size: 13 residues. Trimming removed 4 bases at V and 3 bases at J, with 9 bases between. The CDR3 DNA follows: TGTGCCAGCAGCTCGAGCGGAGAAGAGACCCAGTACTTC. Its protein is CASSSSGEETQYF.

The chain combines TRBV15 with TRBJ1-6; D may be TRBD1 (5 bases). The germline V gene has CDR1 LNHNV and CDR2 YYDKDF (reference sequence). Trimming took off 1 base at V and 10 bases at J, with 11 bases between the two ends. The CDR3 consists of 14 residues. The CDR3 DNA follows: TGTGCCACCAGCAGAGCCCAGGGAGGGTCACCCCTCCACTTT. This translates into CATSRAQGGSPLHF. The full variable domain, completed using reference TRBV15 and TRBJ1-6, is DAMVIQNPRYQVTQFGKPVTLSCSQTLNHNVMYWYQQKSSQAPKLLFHYYDKDFNNEADTPDNFQSRRPNTSFCFLDIRSPGLGDTAMYLCATSRAQGGSPLHFGNGTRLTVT.

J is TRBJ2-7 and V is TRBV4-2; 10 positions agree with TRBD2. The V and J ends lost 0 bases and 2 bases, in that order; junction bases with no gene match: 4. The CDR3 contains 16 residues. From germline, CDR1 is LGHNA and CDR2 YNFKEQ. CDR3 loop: CASSQDLAGATYEQYF. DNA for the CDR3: TGTGCCAGCAGCCAAGATCTAGCGGGGGCTACCTACGAGCAGTACTTC.

CDR3 in DNA: TGTGCCACCAGCAGATCTTACTTTGACTATGGCTACACCTTC. It encodes CATSRSYFDYGYTF. This chain uses TRBV15 with TRBJ1-2; no clear D gene. CDR1 and CDR2 from the germline V gene are LNHNV and YYDKDF (reference sequence). V was pared by 2 bases and J by 3 bases, with 10 bases between. This CDR3 is 14 amino acids long.

DNA for the CDR3: TGTGCCAGCAGCCTATATGGGGCCAACGTCCTGACTTTC. Its protein is CASSLYGANVLTF. This chain links TRBV5-5 with TRBJ2-6; D ambiguous. CDR3 length: 13 amino acids. The V end was cut by 4 bases, the J end by 3 bases, with 5 bases between. The germline CDR1 and CDR2 sequences are SGHKS and YYEKEE (reference sequence).

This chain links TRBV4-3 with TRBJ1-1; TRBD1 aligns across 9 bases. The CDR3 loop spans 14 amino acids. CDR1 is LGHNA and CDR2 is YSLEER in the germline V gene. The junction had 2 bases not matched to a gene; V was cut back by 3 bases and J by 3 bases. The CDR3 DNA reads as TGCGCCAGCAGCCACAGGACAGGGGACACTGAAGCTTTCTTT. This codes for CASSHRTGDTEAFF.

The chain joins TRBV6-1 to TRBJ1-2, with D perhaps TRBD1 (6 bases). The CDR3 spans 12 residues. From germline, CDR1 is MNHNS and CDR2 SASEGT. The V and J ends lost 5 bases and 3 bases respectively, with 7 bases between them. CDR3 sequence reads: CASSRTDYGYTF. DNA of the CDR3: TGTGCCAGCAGTAGGACAGACTATGGCTACACCTTC.

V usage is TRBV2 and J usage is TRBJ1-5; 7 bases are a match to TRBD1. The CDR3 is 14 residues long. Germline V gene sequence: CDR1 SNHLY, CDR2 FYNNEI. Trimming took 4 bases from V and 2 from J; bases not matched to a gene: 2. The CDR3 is CASSGQGGNQPQHF. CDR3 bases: TGTGCCAGCAGTGGACAGGGTGGCAATCAGCCCCAGCATTTT.

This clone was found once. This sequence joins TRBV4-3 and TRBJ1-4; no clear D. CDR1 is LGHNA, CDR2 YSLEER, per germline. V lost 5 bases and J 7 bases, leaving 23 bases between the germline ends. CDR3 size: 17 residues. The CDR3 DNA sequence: TGCGCCAGCAGCTTCAGAGGTACCTCCCGGTCTTCTGAAAAACTGTTTTTT. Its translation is CASSFRGTSRSSEKLFF.

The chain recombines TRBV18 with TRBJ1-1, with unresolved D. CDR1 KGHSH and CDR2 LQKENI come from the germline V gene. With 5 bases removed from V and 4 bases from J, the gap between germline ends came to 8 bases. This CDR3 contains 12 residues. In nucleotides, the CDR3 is TGTGCCAGCTCAGGGCAAATCACTGAAGCTTTCTTT. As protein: CASSGQITEAFF.

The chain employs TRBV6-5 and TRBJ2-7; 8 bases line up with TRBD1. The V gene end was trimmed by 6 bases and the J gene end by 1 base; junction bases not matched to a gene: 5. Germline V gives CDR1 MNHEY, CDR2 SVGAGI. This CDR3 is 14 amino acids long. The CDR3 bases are TGTGCCAGCAGAGACACAGGGGGTTCCTACGAGCAGTACTTC. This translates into CASRDTGGSYEQYF.

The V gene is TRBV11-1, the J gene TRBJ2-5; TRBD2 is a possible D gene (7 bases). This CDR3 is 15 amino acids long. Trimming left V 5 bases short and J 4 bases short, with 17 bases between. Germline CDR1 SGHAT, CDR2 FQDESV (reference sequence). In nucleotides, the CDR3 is TGTGCCAGCAGCCTTCTGGGGGGGGGCAGAGAGACCCAGTACTTC. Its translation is CASSLLGGGRETQYF.

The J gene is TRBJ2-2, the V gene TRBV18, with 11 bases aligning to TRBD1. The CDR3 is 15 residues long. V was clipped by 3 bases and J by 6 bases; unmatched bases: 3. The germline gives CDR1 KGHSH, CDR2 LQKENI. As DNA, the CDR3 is TGTGCCAGCTCACCGGACAGGGGGCGCCCCGGGGAGCTGTTTTTT. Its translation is CASSPDRGRPGELFF.

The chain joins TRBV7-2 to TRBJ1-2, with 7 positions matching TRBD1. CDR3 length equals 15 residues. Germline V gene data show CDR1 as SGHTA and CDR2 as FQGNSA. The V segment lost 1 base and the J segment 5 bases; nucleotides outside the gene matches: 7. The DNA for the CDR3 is TGTGCCAGCAGCTTAGAGTATGGGACAGATTATGGCTACACCTTC. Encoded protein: CASSLEYGTDYGYTF.

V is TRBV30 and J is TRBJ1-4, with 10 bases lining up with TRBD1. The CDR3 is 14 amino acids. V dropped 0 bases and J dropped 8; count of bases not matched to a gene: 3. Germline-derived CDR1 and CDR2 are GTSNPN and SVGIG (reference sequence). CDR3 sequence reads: CAWSVGTGVEKLFF. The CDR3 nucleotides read TGTGCCTGGAGTGTTGGGACAGGGGTCGAAAAACTGTTTTTT.

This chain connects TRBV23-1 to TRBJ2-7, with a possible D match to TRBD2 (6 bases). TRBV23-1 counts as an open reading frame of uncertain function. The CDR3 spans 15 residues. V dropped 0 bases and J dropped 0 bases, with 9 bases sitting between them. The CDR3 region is CASSQSGDFSYEQYF. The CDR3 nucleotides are TGCGCCAGCAGTCAATCCGGGGACTTCTCCTACGAGCAGTACTTC.

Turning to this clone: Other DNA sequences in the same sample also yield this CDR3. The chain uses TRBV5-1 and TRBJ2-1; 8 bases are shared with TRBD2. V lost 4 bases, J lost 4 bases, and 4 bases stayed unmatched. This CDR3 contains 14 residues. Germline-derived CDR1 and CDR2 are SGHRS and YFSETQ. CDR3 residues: CASSPSGGYNEQFF. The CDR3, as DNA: TGCGCCAGCAGCCCCAGCGGGGGTTACAATGAGCAGTTCTTC.

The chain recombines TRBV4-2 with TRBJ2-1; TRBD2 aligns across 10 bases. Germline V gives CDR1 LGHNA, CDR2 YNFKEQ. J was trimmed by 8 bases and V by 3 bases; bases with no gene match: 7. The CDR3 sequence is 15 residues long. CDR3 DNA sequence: TGTGCCAGCAGCCAGCAGCGGGGGGGCCGCGATGAGCAGTTCTTC. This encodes CASSQQRGGRDEQFF.

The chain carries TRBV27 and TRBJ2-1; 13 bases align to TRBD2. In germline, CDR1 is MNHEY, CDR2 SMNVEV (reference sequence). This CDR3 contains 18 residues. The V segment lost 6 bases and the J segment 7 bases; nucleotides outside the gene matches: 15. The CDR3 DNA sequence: TGTGCCAGCAGACCACCGGGACTAGCGGGAATGCGTGTGAATGAGCAGTTCTTC. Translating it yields CASRPPGLAGMRVNEQFF.

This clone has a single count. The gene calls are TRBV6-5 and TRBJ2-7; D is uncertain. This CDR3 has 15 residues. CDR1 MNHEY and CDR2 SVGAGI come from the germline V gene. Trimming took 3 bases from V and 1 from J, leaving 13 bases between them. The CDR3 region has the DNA TGTGCCAGCAGTTATAGTGAGGTTGAGTCCTACGAGCAGTACTTC. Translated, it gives CASSYSEVESYEQYF.

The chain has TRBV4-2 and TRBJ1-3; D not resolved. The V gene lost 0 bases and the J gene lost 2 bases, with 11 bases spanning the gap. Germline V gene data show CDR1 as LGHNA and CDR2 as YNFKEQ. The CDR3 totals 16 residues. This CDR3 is CASSQDGQVAGNTIYF. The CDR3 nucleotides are TGTGCCAGCAGCCAAGATGGGCAGGTTGCTGGAAACACCATATATTTT.

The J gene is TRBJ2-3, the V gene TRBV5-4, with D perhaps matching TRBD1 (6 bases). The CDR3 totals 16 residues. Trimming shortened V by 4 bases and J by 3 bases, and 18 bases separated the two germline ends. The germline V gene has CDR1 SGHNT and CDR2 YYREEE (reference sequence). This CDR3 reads CASSPPGTTETDTQYF. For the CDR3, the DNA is TGTGCCAGCAGCCCACCCGGGACAACAGAGACAGATACGCAGTATTTT. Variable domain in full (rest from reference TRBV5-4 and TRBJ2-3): ETGVTQSPTHLIKTRGQQVTLRCSSQSGHNTVSWYQQALGQGPQFIFQYYREEENGRGNFPPRFSGLQFPNYSSELNVNALELDDSALYLCASSPPGTTETDTQYFGPGTRLTVL.